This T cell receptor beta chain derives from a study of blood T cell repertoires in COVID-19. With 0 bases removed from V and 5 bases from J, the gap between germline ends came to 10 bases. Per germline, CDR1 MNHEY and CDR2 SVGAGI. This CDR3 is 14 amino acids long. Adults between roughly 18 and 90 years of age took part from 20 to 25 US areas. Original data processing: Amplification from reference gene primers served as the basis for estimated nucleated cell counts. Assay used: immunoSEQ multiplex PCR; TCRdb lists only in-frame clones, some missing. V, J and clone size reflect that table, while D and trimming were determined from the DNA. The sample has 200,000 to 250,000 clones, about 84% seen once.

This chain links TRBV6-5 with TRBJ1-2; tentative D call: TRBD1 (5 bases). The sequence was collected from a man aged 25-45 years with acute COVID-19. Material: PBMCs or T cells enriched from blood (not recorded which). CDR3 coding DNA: TGTGCCAGCAGTTACTCGACCCCAGGGTATGGCTACACCTTC. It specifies CASSYSTPGYGYTF.